The clone carrying this T cell receptor (beta chain) was observed a single time. The data derive from a study of blood T cell repertoires in COVID-19. Profiling relied on immunoSEQ multiplex PCR, and the TCRdb table lists in-frame clones only, not all of them. The sample shows 160,000 or so clones, around four fifths of them seen only once. The age range of participants was about 18 to 89 years, with residence in about two dozen US areas. The germline V gene has CDR1 SNHLY and CDR2 FYNNEI. The CDR3 consists of 14 residues. Deletions cut 4 bases from V and 2 bases from J, with 11 bases between. This TCR derives from a woman aged 45-60 years who had recovered from COVID-19. The V and J genes are TRBV2 and TRBJ1-2; maybe TRBD1 (6 bases). The sample comprised PBMCs or T cells enriched from blood (not recorded which). CDR3 nucleotide sequence: TGTGCCAGCAGTGGTCAGGGGCGGAACTATGGCTACACCTTC. Protein sequence: CASSGQGRNYGYTF.